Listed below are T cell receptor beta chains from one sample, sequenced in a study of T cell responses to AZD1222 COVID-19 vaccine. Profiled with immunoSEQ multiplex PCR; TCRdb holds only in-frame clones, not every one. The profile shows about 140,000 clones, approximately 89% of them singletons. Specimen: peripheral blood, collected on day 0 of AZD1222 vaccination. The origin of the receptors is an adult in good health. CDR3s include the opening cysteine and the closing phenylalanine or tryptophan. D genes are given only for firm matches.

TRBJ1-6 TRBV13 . CASSLDREPLHF
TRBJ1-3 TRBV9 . CASTKSRAVGNTIYF
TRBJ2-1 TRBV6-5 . CASSYSEAGNEQFF
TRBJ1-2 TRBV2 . CASGGLGYGYTF
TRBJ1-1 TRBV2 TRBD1 CASSGQERGAFF
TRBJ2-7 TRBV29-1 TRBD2 CSVVLAGGISYEQYF
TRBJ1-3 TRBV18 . CASSRDSGNTIYF
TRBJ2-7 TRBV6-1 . CASSEQSYEQYF
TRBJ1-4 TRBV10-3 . CAITAAGPGEKLFF
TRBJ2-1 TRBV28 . CASSFRGSTHNEQFF
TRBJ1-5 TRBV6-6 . CASSYSQASYQPQHF
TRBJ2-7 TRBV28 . CASSFRSPYEQYF
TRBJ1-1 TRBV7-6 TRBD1 CASSPDRGAEAFF
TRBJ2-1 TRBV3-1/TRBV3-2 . CASSYFNERNEQFF
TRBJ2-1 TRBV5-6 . CASSLVASHYEQFF
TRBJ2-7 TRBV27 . CASSLGRSYEQYF
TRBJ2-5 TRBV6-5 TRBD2 CASRIGLAAETQYF
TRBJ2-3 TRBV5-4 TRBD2 CASSGTSGRADTQYF
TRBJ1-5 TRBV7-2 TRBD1 CASTRQGHSNQPQHF
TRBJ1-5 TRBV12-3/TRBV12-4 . CASSSDNNQPQHF
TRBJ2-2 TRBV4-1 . CASSQVYGRRVGELFF
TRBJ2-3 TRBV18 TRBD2 CASSPRPVASGGSTDTQYF
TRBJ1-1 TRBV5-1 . CASSLTENTEAFF
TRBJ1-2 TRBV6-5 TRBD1 CASSIRGLFYGYTF
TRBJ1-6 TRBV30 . CAWSGLGNSPLHF
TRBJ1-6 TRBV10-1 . CASSGPNSPLHF
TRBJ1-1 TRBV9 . CASSAGASGNTEAFF
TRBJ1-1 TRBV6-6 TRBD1 CASSGTGGTEAFF
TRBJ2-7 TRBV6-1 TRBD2 CASSEEGLAGGKQYF
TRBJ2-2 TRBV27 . CASSLGWGAPGELFF
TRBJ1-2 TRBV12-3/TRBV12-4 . CASTAGVGGYTF
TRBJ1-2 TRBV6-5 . CASSSPGGHYGYTF
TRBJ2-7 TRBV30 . CAWSVPGRGYEQYF
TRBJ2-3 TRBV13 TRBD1 CASSLPGQGTDTQYF
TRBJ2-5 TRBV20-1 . CSASSGGQGTQYF
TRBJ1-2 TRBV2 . CASSEAGTANYGYTF
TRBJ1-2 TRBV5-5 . CASSPRHANYGYTF
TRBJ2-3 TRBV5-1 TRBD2 CASSSTSGGAQDTQYF
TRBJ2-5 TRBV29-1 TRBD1 CSVETGGMVTQYF
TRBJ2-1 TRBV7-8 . CASSRTISYNEQFF
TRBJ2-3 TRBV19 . CASSIVGFADTQYF
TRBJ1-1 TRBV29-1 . CSVVGQRMNTEAFF
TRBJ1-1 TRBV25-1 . CASSDPTQMNTEAFF
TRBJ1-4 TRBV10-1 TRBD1 CAGAPEDREEKLFF
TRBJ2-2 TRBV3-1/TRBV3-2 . CASSQDHGNAPKAGELFF
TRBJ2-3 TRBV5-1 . CASSLTASTDTQYF
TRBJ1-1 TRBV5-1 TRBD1 CASSDRVKQGAATEAFF
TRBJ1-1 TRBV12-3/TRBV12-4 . CASSLGVTTEAFF